Following are 18 T cell receptor beta chains from one sample sequenced in a study of response to subunit inactivated influenza vaccine. TCRdb recomputed calls from the RT-PCR reads with MiXCR, one row per CDR3 protein. The table shows 450,000 to 500,000 distinct CDR3 sequences, with approximately 11% occurring only once. The source was PBMCs from blood, collected about 40 days after vaccination. These receptors originate from a man aged 45-65 years who received an inactivated influenza vaccine.

There are many counts of this clonotype. J is TRBJ2-5 and V is TRBV12-3 or TRBV12-4; D is unresolved. This CDR3 has 14 amino acids. Trimming took 1 base from V and 2 from J, leaving 8 bases between them. Here the CDR3 reads CASSLGLTQETQYF. CDR3 DNA: TGTGCCAGCAGTTTAGGACTGACACAAGAGACCCAGTACTTC.

This chain uses TRBV11-2 with TRBJ1-2; no reliable D call. This CDR3 has 15 residues. Germline V gene sequence: CDR1 SGHAT, CDR2 FQNNGV. Trimming shortened V by 2 bases and J by 7 bases, and 17 bases separated the two germline ends. CDR3 sequence reads: CASSLPGSRESGYTF. In nucleotides, the CDR3 is TGTGCCAGCAGCTTACCAGGTTCAAGAGAGAGTGGCTACACCTTC.

This clonotype was seen a few times. This CDR3 reads CASSRDRNTQYF. The DNA of the CDR3 is TGTGCCAGCTCACGGGACAGAAATACGCAGTATTTT. The chain recombines TRBV18 with TRBJ2-3, with TRBD1 matching 7 bases. This CDR3 contains 12 residues. The V gene end was trimmed by 4 bases and the J gene end by 7 bases; junction bases not matched to a gene: 2. Looked up from germline, CDR1 is KGHSH and CDR2 is LQKENI.

This clonotype showed up just a few times. The chain is built from TRBV29-1 and TRBJ1-2, with unresolved D. The CDR3 runs 12 residues. CDR1 and CDR2 (germline): SQVTM, ANQGSEA. V dropped 5 bases and J dropped 1 base, with 8 bases sitting between them. The CDR3 nucleotides are TGCAGCGTTCGGACCCATAACTATGGCTACACCTTC. Protein sequence: CSVRTHNYGYTF.

This clonotype has just a few counts. CDR3 sequence reads: CASSSPAGRTGELFF. In DNA form, the CDR3 reads TGCGCCAGCAGCTCCCCAGCGGGGAGAACCGGGGAGCTGTTTTTT. The chain is built from TRBV5-1 and TRBJ2-2; 7 bases map to TRBD2. The CDR3 spans 15 residues. Trimming at V came to 3 bases and at J to 5 bases, leaving 7 bases not matched to a gene. Germline assignment: CDR1 SGHRS and CDR2 YFSETQ.

In its sample, this clonotype was seen a few times. Here the CDR3 DNA reads TGTGCCAGCAGCTTGGGGGGGACAATCTCCTACGAGCAGTACTTC. Its protein product is CASSLGGTISYEQYF. J is TRBJ2-7 and V is TRBV12-3 or TRBV12-4; weak D call: TRBD2 (7 bases). V lost 6 bases to trimming and J lost 0 bases, with 15 bases between them. This CDR3 spans 15 amino acids.

This clonotype was picked up a small number of times. This chain joins TRBV20-1 and TRBJ2-1; 13 bases are a match to TRBD2. The CDR3 spans 14 residues. V shed 6 bases, J shed 8 bases, and the junction held 7 bases outside the gene matches. Germline CDR1 reads DFQATT; CDR2 reads SNEGSKA (reference sequence). CDR3 sequence: CSARTSGGAHEQFF. CDR3 DNA sequence: TGCAGTGCAAGAACTAGCGGGGGGGCTCATGAGCAGTTCTTC.

Here the CDR3 reads CASTRDRNYNEQFF. The DNA for the CDR3 is TGTGCCAGCACTAGGGATCGGAACTACAATGAGCAGTTCTTC. The V gene is TRBV12-3 or TRBV12-4, the J gene TRBJ2-1, with D uncertain. This CDR3 has 14 residues. V was shortened by 7 bases and J by 3 bases, with 13 bases between the two germline ends.

This clonotype was counted a few times. The genes are TRBV7-3 and TRBJ2-2, with 12 bases aligning to TRBD1. CDR1 is SGHTA and CDR2 is FQGTGA in the germline V gene. The CDR3 runs to 16 residues. Trimming at V came to 5 bases and at J to 4 bases, leaving 5 bases not matched to a gene. CDR3: CASSAGQGAGTGELFF. CDR3 nucleotide sequence: TGTGCCAGCAGCGCGGGACAGGGGGCAGGCACCGGGGAGCTGTTTTTT.

Only a few counts were recorded for this clonotype. The CDR3 sequence: CASSVPTSGSYEQYF. DNA for the CDR3: TGTGCCAGCAGCGTACCGACTAGCGGGTCCTACGAGCAGTACTTC. The genes are TRBV7-9 and TRBJ2-7, with 10 positions matching TRBD2. V dropped 5 bases and J dropped 1; count of bases not matched to a gene: 5. Germline V gives CDR1 SEHNR, CDR2 FQNEAQ (reference sequence). This CDR3 has 15 residues. Full variable domain (rest looked up from reference TRBV7-9 and TRBJ2-7): DTGVSQNPRHKITKRGQNVTFRCDPISEHNRLYWYRQTLGQGPEFLTYFQNEAQLEKSRLLSDRFSAERPKGSFSTLEIQRTEQGDSAMYLCASSVPTSGSYEQYFGPGTRLTVT.

DNA of the CDR3: TGCGCCAGCAGCTTGCGACTAACTAGCGGGACCTCCTACGAGCAGTACTTC. It yields the protein CASSLRLTSGTSYEQYF. The gene calls are TRBV5-1 and TRBJ2-7; 10 bases are a match to TRBD2. The CDR3 has 17 residues. The germline gives CDR1 SGHRS, CDR2 YFSETQ. V lost 1 base and J lost 0; bases outside the gene matches: 7.

The chain combines TRBV5-1 with TRBJ2-1, with D perhaps TRBD2 (5 bases). The germline V gene encodes CDR1 SGHRS and CDR2 YFSETQ. CDR3 length equals 15 residues. The V and J ends lost 7 bases and 0 bases respectively, with 14 bases between them. This CDR3 reads CASREFGSSYNEQFF. In DNA, the CDR3 is TGCGCCAGCCGGGAATTTGGAAGCTCCTACAATGAGCAGTTCTTC.

This clonotype has just a few counts. The chain couples TRBV7-8 to TRBJ2-1; tentative D call: TRBD2 (6 bases). Trimming stripped 4 bases from V and 3 bases from J, with 19 bases between. The CDR3 consists of 17 residues. Germline CDR1 and CDR2: SGHVS and FQNEAQ. The CDR3 here is CASSSPRRGTSYNEQFF. CDR3 bases: TGTGCCAGCAGCTCACCCAGGCGGGGTACCAGCTACAATGAGCAGTTCTTC.

This clonotype was counted many times. The chain combines TRBV12-3 or TRBV12-4 with TRBJ2-7; TRBD1 might be the D (5 bases). V was shortened by 3 bases and J by 2 bases, with 17 bases between the two germline ends. The CDR3 sequence is 16 residues long. DNA for the CDR3: TGTGCCAGCAGTTTGAACAGGCTGGTGCCTACCTACGAGCAGTACTTC. It encodes CASSLNRLVPTYEQYF.

The genes are TRBV7-9 and TRBJ1-6; D gene unclear. The germline V gene has CDR1 SEHNR and CDR2 FQNEAQ (reference sequence). The CDR3 has 14 residues. Trimming took 1 base from V and 8 from J, leaving 9 bases between them. In nucleotides, the CDR3 is TGTGCCAGCAGCTTAGAGTTAGATTATTCACCCCTCCACTTT. Translated: CASSLELDYSPLHF. The full variable domain, with the rest looked up from reference TRBV7-9 and TRBJ1-6, is DTGVSQNPRHKITKRGQNVTFRCDPISEHNRLYWYRQTLGQGPEFLTYFQNEAQLEKSRLLSDRFSAERPKGSFSTLEIQRTEQGDSAMYLCASSLELDYSPLHFGNGTRLTVT.

The chain couples TRBV5-1 to TRBJ2-3; D is possibly TRBD1 (5 bases). V was clipped by 0 bases and J by 4 bases, with 15 bases between them. This CDR3 is built from 16 residues. The germline V gene encodes CDR1 SGHRS and CDR2 YFSETQ. The CDR3 reads CASSLGWGKQADTQYF. In DNA, the CDR3 is TGCGCCAGCAGCTTGGGGTGGGGAAAACAGGCAGATACGCAGTATTTT.

This clonotype has a handful of counts. The chain employs TRBV5-5 and TRBJ2-5; 7 positions agree with TRBD2. This CDR3 is built from 13 residues. In germline, CDR1 is SGHKS, CDR2 YYEKEE (reference sequence). With V trimmed by 4 bases and J by 5 bases, 5 bases remained unmatched. CDR3 sequence: CASSPHGGETQYF. The DNA for the CDR3 is TGTGCCAGCAGCCCCCACGGGGGGGAGACCCAGTACTTC.

This clonotype was seen a few times. The chain carries TRBV15 and TRBJ2-1; tentatively, D is TRBD1 (5 bases). This CDR3 contains 16 residues. The ends were cut back, 8 bases at V and 0 bases at J, with 17 bases in the middle. Germline lookup yields CDR1 LNHNV and CDR2 YYDKDF (reference sequence). The CDR3 DNA sequence: TGTGCCACCGGAAAAGACAGTTGGAGCTCCTACAATGAGCAGTTCTTC. Translating it yields CATGKDSWSSYNEQFF.